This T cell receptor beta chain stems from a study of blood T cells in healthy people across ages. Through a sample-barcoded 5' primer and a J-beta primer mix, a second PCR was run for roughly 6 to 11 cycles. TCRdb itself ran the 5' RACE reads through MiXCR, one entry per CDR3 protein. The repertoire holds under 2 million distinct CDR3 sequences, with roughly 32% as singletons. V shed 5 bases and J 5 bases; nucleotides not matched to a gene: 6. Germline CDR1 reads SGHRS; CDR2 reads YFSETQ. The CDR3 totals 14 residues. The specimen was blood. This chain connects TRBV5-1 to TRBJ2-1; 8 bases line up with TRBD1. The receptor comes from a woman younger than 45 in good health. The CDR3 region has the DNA TGCGCCAGCAGAAGACAGGGGAAAGACAATGAGCAGTTCTTC. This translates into CASRRQGKDNEQFF.